This T cell receptor beta chain was identified during a study of OX40 agonist ivuxolimab in advanced cancers. Only in-frame clones appear in the TCRdb table, and some are missing; sequencing was by immunoSEQ multiplex PCR. The data show 65,000 to 95,000 clones, with 90% to 95% seen just once and 2% to 2.5% held by the top ten. This clone was counted between two and nine times. This clonotype originated in an adult with an advanced solid tumor such as melanoma, head and neck, liver or kidney cancer. This specimen was CD4+ or CD8+ T cells sorted from blood, taken in a trial of the OX40 agonist ivuxolimab.

CDR3 in DNA: TGTGCCAGCAGCCAACAACCGGGACAGGGGGTCTATGGCTACACCTTC. Encoded protein: CASSQQPGQGVYGYTF. V is TRBV14 and J is TRBJ1-2, with TRBD1 identical over 11 bases. V lost 2 bases, J lost 4 bases, and 6 bases stayed unmatched. CDR1 SGHDN and CDR2 FVKESK come from the germline V gene. This CDR3 spans 16 amino acids.